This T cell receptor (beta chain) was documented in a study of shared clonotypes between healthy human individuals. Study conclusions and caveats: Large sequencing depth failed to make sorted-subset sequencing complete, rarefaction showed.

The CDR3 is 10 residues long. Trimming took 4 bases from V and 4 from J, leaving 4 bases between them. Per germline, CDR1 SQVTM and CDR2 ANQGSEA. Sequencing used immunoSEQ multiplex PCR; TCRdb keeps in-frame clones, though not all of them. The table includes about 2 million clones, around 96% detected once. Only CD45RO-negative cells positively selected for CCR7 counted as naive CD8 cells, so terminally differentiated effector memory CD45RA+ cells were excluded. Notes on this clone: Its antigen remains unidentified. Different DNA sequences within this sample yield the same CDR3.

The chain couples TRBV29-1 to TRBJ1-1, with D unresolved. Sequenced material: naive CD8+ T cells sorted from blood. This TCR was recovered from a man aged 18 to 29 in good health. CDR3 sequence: CSVVSTEAFF. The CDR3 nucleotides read TGCAGCGTTGTTTCCACTGAAGCTTTCTTT.